This T cell receptor (beta chain) was sequenced for a study of T cells in Graves' hyperthyroidism and ophthalmopathy. Study in general: Upon initial diagnosis and before any treatment, peripheral blood was collected.

CDR1 and CDR2 from the germline V gene are MDHEN and SYDVKM. The ends were cut back, 6 bases at V and 3 bases at J, with 12 bases in the middle. The CDR3 covers 13 residues. Clinical symptoms, serum thyroxine, TRAb, thyroid ultrasound and orbital computed tomography informed diagnoses. This clonotype has ten or more counts. The target antigen is unknown. The source material, RNA transcripts, was used to amplify TCR beta CDR3 regions. When the TCR CDR3 underwent first-round RT-PCR, the HTBI primer set was used. TCRdb ran MiXCR on the multiplex PCR reads and lists one entry per CDR3 protein. This table has some 270,000 distinct CDR3 sequences, approximately 25% appearing once. General study results and limits: The model foresaw ophthalmopathy a median 6.5 months prior to onset.

The clonotype comes from a woman aged 40 to 50 with Graves' ophthalmopathy. The chain has TRBV28 and TRBJ2-7; D is undetermined. The source material was blood. The CDR3, as DNA: TGTGCCAGCAGCCCCGTCACAGACTACGAGCAGTACTTC. This encodes CASSPVTDYEQYF.